The 19 T cell receptor beta chains given below trace back to one sample, sequenced in a study of cytomegalovirus exposure and HLA in healthy donors. Clones were read by immunoSEQ multiplex PCR, and TCRdb kept only the in-frame ones, dropping some. This table has about 140,000 clones, almost 90% appearing once. Sequenced: PBMCs. The receptors originated from a woman between 18 and 30 years old in good health and CMV-seropositive.

This clone was counted a single time. The genes are TRBV5-1 and TRBJ2-7; 8 bases align to TRBD1. The germline V gene encodes CDR1 SGHRS and CDR2 YFSETQ. V was clipped by 4 bases and J by 4 bases; unmatched bases: 10. This CDR3 has 15 amino acids. CDR3 nucleotide sequence: TGCGCCAGCAGCACCGGACAGGGCGGATCGTACGAGCAGTACTTC. Residues: CASSTGQGGSYEQYF.

The gene calls are TRBV6-5 and TRBJ2-2; the D gene is possibly TRBD1 (6 bases). The CDR3 is 15 residues long. V dropped 1 base and J dropped 7 bases, with 13 bases sitting between them. Germline CDR1 MNHEY, CDR2 SVGAGI. This CDR3 is CASSYYNRASGELFF. CDR3 bases: TGTGCCAGCAGTTACTATAACAGGGCAAGCGGGGAGCTGTTTTTT.

The chain combines TRBV6-4 with TRBJ2-7, with 12 nucleotides matching TRBD2. The CDR3 spans 15 residues. The V and J ends lost 6 bases and 2 bases, in that order; junction bases with no gene match: 5. Germline V gives CDR1 MRHNA, CDR2 SNTAGT. The CDR3 reads CASSQTSGGTYEQYF. The CDR3, as DNA: TGTGCCAGCAGCCAAACTAGCGGGGGGACCTACGAGCAGTACTTC.

V and J are TRBV5-1 and TRBJ1-6; 11 positions match TRBD1. The CDR3 covers 16 residues. From germline, CDR1 is SGHRS and CDR2 YFSETQ. The ends lost 0 bases at V and 10 bases at J; junction bases unmatched: 6. CDR3: CASSLGLGQGASPLHF. CDR3 in DNA: TGCGCCAGCAGCTTGGGTCTCGGACAGGGGGCATCACCCCTCCACTTT.

This chain uses TRBV18 with TRBJ1-1; 7 bases fit TRBD1. This CDR3 is 14 amino acids long. The V segment lost 5 bases and the J segment 9 bases; nucleotides outside the gene matches: 12. The germline CDR1 and CDR2 sequences are KGHSH and LQKENI. DNA for the CDR3: TGTGCCAGCTCATATGACAGGGCGGAGCCCCAAGCTTTCTTT. This translates into CASSYDRAEPQAFF.

V usage is TRBV6-1 and J usage is TRBJ2-1, with 14 bases lining up with TRBD2. CDR3 length equals 16 residues. V gave up 1 base and J gave up 6 bases; unmatched junction bases: 2. Germline V gene data show CDR1 as MNHNS and CDR2 as SASEGT. CDR3 region: CASSEGTSGGTNEQFF. The CDR3 DNA follows: TGTGCCAGCAGTGAAGGGACTAGCGGGGGGACCAATGAGCAGTTCTTC.

The chain combines TRBV9 with TRBJ1-2; 7 nucleotides line up with TRBD1. The junction had 6 bases not matched to a gene; V was cut back by 4 bases and J by 3 bases. This CDR3 has 14 amino acids. Germline V gene lookup returns CDR1 SGDLS and CDR2 YYNGEE. CDR3 bases: TGTGCCAGCAGCCTGGGACAGTCCCACTATGGCTACACCTTC. This sequence encodes CASSLGQSHYGYTF.

This clone occurred a few times. The chain carries TRBV18 and TRBJ2-7, with D possibly TRBD2 on 6 matching bases. This CDR3 spans 12 amino acids. V was pared by 3 bases and J by 5 bases, with 8 bases between. Germline V gives CDR1 KGHSH, CDR2 LQKENI. CDR3 coding DNA: TGTGCCAGCTCACCGGGGGGTGACGAGCAGTACTTC. Encoded protein: CASSPGGDEQYF.

This clone occurred a few times. This chain connects TRBV5-6 to TRBJ2-2; TRBD2 agrees at 7 bases. The CDR3 is 14 residues long. Trimming cost V 5 bases and J 1 base; bases outside gene matches: 2. Germline-derived CDR1 and CDR2 are SGHDT and YYEEEE. Written as DNA, the CDR3 is TGTGCCAGCAGATCTAGCGGGAACACCGGGGAGCTGTTTTTT. As protein: CASRSSGNTGELFF.

The chain couples TRBV28 to TRBJ2-2; TRBD2 aligns across 13 bases. Germline trimming cut 5 bases from V and 0 bases from J; bases unmatched to any gene: 6. The germline gives CDR1 MDHEN, CDR2 SYDVKM. This CDR3 comprises 18 residues. The CDR3 bases are TGTGCCAGCAGTCTTCGGACTAGCGGGAGAACGAACACCGGGGAGCTGTTTTTT. Amino acids: CASSLRTSGRTNTGELFF.

The chain recombines TRBV4-2 with TRBJ1-3; D gene unclear. The V gene lost 2 bases and the J gene lost 3 bases, with 14 bases spanning the gap. The CDR3 sequence is 16 residues long. Germline V gene lookup returns CDR1 LGHNA and CDR2 YNFKEQ. CDR3 sequence: CASSQRSGIYGNTIYF. The CDR3 DNA reads TGTGCCAGCAGCCAAAGATCGGGAATTTATGGAAACACCATATATTTT.

The gene calls are TRBV7-3 and TRBJ1-5, with D unclear. The CDR3 is made up of 15 amino acids. V was pared by 1 base and J by 4 bases, with 11 bases between. The germline V gene has CDR1 SGHTA and CDR2 FQGTGA. The CDR3 reads CASSLSSYGNQPQHF. CDR3 bases: TGTGCCAGCAGCTTAAGTTCCTACGGGAATCAGCCCCAGCATTTT.

The J gene is TRBJ2-1, the V gene TRBV9; 13 bases are shared with TRBD2. CDR1 is SGDLS and CDR2 is YYNGEE in the germline V gene. J gave up 10 bases and V 2 bases, and 6 bases lay outside the gene matches. This CDR3 is built from 15 residues. CDR3 sequence: CASSVTSGGLGEQFF. DNA for the CDR3: TGTGCCAGCAGCGTGACTAGCGGGGGGCTCGGGGAGCAGTTCTTC.

The V gene is TRBV7-9, the J gene TRBJ2-5; 7 nucleotides match TRBD1. V was clipped by 6 bases and J by 3 bases; unmatched bases: 7. Germline lookup yields CDR1 SEHNR and CDR2 FQNEAQ (reference sequence). CDR3 length equals 14 residues. The CDR3 sequence is CASSPQQGEETQYF. DNA for the CDR3: TGTGCCAGCAGTCCCCAGCAGGGGGAAGAGACCCAGTACTTC.

The sample holds one count of this clone. The CDR3: CASKNQGGPGEQFF. DNA for the CDR3: TGTGCCAGCAAAAACCAGGGGGGCCCGGGTGAGCAGTTCTTC. This chain joins TRBV27 and TRBJ2-1, with D possibly being TRBD1 (7 bases). The V and J ends lost 7 bases and 9 bases respectively, with 19 bases between them. CDR3 length: 14 residues. In germline, CDR1 is MNHEY, CDR2 SMNVEV (reference sequence).

This chain joins TRBV20-1 and TRBJ1-6; TRBD1 is a possible D gene (5 bases). The CDR3 extends over 11 amino acids. From germline, CDR1 is DFQATT and CDR2 SNEGSKA (reference sequence). V lost 3 bases, J lost 11 bases, and 8 bases lay in between. CDR3 in DNA: TGCAGTGCTAGGGGGGGGACACCCCTCCACTTT. It specifies CSARGGTPLHF.

The chain joins TRBV7-2 to TRBJ1-1; tentative D call: TRBD1 (6 bases). Germline CDR1 and CDR2: SGHTA and FQGNSA. The CDR3 extends over 15 amino acids. V was shortened by 5 bases and J by 4 bases, with 17 bases between the two germline ends. CDR3: CASSLDRFPPTEAFF. The CDR3 nucleotides read TGTGCCAGCAGCCTCGACAGGTTTCCCCCCACTGAAGCTTTCTTT.

CDR3 nucleotides: TGTGCCAGCTCGAAAGAAACAGGGGGCATTGAAGCTTTCTTT. This translates into CASSKETGGIEAFF. This chain links TRBV18 with TRBJ1-1, with 9 bases matching TRBD1. This CDR3 is 14 amino acids long. Per the germline V gene, CDR1 is KGHSH and CDR2 is LQKENI. Germline trimming cut 6 bases from V and 7 bases from J; bases unmatched to any gene: 9.

The V and J genes are TRBV4-2 and TRBJ2-7; 9 bases map to TRBD2. This CDR3 has 18 residues. J lost 2 bases, V lost 0 bases, and 11 bases had no gene match. Germline V lookup: CDR1 LGHNA, CDR2 YNFKEQ. The CDR3, as DNA: TGTGCCAGCAGCCAAGAAAGGGCAACTAGCGGGCTGGCCTACGAGCAGTACTTC. This sequence encodes CASSQERATSGLAYEQYF.